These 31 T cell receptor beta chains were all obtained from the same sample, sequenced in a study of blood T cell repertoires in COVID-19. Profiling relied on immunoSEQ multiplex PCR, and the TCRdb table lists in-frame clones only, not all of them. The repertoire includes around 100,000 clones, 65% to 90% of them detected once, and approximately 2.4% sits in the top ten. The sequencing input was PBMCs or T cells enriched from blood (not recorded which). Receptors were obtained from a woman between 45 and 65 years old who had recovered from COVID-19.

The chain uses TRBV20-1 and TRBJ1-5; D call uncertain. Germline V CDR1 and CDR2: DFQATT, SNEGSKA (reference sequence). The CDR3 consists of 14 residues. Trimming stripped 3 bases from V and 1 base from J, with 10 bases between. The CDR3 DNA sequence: TGCAGTGCTAGTGTAGCGGGGAGCAATCAGCCCCAGCATTTT. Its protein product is CSASVAGSNQPQHF.

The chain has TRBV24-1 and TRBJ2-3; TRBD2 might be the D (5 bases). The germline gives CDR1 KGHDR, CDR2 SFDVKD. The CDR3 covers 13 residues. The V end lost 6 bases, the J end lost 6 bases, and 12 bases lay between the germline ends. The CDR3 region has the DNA TGTGCCACCAGTCGGGGTTATTGGGATACGCAGTATTTT. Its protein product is CATSRGYWDTQYF.

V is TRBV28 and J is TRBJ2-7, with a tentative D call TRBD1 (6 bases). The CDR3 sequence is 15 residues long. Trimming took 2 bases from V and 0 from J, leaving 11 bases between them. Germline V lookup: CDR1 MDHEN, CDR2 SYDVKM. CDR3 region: CASSLESGDSYEQYF. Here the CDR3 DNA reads TGTGCCAGCAGTTTAGAGTCAGGGGACTCCTACGAGCAGTACTTC.

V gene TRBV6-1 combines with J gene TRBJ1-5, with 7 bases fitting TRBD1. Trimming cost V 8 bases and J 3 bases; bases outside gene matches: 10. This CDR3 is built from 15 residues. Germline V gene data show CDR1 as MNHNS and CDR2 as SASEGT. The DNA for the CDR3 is TGTGCCAGCTCCAAAGGGGGGACAGACAATCAGCCCCAGCATTTT. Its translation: CASSKGGTDNQPQHF.

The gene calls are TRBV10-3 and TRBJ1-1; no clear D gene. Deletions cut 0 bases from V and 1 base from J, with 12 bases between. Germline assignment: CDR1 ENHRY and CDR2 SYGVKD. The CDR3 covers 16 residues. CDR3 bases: TGTGCCATCAGTGAGTCGACTCCTGGAGGGAACACTGAAGCTTTCTTT. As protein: CAISESTPGGNTEAFF.

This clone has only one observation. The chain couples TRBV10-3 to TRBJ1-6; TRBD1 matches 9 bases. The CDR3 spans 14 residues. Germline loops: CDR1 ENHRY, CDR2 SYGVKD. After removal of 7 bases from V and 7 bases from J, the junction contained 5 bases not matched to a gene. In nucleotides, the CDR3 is TGTGCCATCAACATTGGGACAGGGAATTCACCCCTCCACTTT. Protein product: CAINIGTGNSPLHF.

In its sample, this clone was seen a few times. CDR3 protein: CATSDFRTSPINEQFF. The DNA for the CDR3 is TGTGCCACCAGTGATTTCCGGACTAGTCCCATCAATGAGCAGTTCTTC. V usage is TRBV24-1 and J usage is TRBJ2-1, with 7 bases matching TRBD2. Germline V gene sequence: CDR1 KGHDR, CDR2 SFDVKD. The V gene end was trimmed by 1 base and the J gene end by 6 bases; junction bases not matched to a gene: 8. The CDR3 totals 16 residues.

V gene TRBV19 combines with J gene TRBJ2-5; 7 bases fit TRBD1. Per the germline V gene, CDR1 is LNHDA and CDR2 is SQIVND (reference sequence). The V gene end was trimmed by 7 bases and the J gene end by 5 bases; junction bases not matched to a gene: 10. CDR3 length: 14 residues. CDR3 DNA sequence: TGTGCCAGTAACCCGACAGGGCTAGGGGAGACCCAGTACTTC. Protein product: CASNPTGLGETQYF.

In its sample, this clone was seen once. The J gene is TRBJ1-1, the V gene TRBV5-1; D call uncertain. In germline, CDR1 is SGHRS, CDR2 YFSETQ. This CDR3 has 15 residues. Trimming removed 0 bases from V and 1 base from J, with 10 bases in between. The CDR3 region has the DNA TGCGCCAGCAGCTTGGAGGGAGCACCGAACACTGAAGCTTTCTTT. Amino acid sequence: CASSLEGAPNTEAFF.

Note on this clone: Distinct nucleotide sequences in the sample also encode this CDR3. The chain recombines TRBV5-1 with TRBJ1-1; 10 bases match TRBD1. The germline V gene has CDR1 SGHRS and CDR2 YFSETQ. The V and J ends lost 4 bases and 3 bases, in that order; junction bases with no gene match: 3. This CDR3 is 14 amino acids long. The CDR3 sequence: CASSAGTGDTEAFF. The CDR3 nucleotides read TGCGCCAGCAGCGCCGGGACAGGGGACACTGAAGCTTTCTTT.

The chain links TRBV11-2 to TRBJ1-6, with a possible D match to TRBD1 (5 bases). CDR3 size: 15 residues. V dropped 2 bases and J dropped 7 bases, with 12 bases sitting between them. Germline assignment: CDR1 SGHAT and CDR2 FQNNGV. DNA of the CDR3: TGTGCCAGCAGCTTAAGTGCGGGGGTGAATTCACCCCTCCACTTT. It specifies CASSLSAGVNSPLHF.

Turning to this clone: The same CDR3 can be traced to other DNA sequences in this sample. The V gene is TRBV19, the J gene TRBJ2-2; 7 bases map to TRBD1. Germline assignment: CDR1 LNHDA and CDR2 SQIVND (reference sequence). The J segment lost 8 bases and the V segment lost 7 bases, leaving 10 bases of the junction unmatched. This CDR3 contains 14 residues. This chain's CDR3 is CASNVPGQNGELFF. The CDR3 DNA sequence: TGTGCCAGTAATGTCCCGGGACAGAATGGGGAGCTGTTTTTT.

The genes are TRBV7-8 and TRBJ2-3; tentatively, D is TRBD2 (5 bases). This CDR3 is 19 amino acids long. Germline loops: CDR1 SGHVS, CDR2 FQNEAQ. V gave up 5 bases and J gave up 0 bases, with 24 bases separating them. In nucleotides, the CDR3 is TGTGCCAGCAGCCGACCGGCCCAGCGGAGAAAGACTAGCACAGATACGCAGTATTTT. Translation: CASSRPAQRRKTSTDTQYF.

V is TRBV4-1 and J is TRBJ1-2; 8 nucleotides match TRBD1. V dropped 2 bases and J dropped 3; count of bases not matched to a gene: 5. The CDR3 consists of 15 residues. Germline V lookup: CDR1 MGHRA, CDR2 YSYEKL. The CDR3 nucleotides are TGCGCCAGCAGCCAAAGGGCAGGGGGCGACTATGGCTACACCTTC. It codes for CASSQRAGGDYGYTF.

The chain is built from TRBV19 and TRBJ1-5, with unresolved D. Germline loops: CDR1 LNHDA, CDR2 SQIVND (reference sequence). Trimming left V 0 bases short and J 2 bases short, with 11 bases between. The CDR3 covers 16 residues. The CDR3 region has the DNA TGTGCCAGTAGTATAGAGGGCACCGCCGGCAATCAGCCCCAGCATTTT. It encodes CASSIEGTAGNQPQHF.

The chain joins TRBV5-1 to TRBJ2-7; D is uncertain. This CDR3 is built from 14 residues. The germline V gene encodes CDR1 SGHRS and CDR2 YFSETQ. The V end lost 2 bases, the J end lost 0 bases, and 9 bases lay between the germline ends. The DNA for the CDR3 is TGCGCCAGCAGCTTTACCGGGTCCTCCTACGAGCAGTACTTC. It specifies CASSFTGSSYEQYF.

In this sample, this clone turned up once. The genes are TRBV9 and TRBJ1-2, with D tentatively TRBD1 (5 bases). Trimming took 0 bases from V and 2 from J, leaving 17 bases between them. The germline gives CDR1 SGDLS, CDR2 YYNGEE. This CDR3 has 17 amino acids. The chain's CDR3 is CASSVVDLGRGNYGYTF. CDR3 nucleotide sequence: TGTGCCAGCAGCGTAGTGGATTTGGGTCGGGGGAACTATGGCTACACCTTC. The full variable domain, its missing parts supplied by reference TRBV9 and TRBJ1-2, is DSGVTQTPKHLITATGQRVTLRCSPRSGDLSVYWYQQSLDQGLQFLIQYYNGEERAKGNILERFSAQQFPDLHSELNLSSLELGDSALYFCASSVVDLGRGNYGYTFGSGTRLTVV.

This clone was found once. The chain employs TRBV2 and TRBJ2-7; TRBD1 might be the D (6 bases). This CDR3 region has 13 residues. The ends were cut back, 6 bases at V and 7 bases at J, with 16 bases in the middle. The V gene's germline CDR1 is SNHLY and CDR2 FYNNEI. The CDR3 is CASRALQGQEQYF. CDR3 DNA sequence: TGTGCCAGCAGGGCCCTGCAGGGGCAAGAGCAGTACTTC.

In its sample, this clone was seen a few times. DNA for the CDR3: TGTGCCAGCAGCTTGGAATTCTACCTCTACGAGCAGTACTTC. This codes for CASSLEFYLYEQYF. The rearrangement joins TRBV5-5 to TRBJ2-7; D remains ambiguous. The CDR3 covers 14 residues. Trimming removed 0 bases from V and 3 bases from J, with 10 bases in between. Looked up from germline, CDR1 is SGHKS and CDR2 is YYEKEE (reference sequence).

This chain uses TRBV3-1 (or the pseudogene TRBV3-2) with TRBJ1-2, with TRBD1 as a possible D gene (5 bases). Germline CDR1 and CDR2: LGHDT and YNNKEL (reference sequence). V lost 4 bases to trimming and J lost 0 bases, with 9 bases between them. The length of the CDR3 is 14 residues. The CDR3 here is CASSRKGANYGYTF. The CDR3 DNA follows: TGTGCCAGCAGCCGAAAAGGGGCTAACTATGGCTACACCTTC.

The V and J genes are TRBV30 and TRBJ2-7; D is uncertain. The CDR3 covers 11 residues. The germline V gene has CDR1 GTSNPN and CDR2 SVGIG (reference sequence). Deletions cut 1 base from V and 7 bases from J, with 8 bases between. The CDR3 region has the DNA TGTGCCTGGAGTGACTCGCTGGAGCAGTACTTC. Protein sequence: CAWSDSLEQYF.

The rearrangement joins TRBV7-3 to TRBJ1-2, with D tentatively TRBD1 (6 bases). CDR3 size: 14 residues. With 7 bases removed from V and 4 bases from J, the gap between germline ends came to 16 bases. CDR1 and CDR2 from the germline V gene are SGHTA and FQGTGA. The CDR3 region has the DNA TGTGCCAGCACAGCGGGGGCTGCGATCTATGGCTACACCTTC. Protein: CASTAGAAIYGYTF.

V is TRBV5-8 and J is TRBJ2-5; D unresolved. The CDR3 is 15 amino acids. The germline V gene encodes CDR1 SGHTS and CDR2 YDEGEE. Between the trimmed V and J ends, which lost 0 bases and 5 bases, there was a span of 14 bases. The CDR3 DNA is TGTGCCAGCAGCTTGGCCTCGAGATCTCCGGAGACCCAGTACTTC. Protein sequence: CASSLASRSPETQYF.

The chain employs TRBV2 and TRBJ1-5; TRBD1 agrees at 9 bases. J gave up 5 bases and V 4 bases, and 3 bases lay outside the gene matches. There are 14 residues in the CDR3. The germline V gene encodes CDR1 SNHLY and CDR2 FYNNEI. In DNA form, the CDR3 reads TGTGCCAGCAGTGGCACAGGGGGCCATCAGCCCCAGCATTTT. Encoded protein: CASSGTGGHQPQHF.

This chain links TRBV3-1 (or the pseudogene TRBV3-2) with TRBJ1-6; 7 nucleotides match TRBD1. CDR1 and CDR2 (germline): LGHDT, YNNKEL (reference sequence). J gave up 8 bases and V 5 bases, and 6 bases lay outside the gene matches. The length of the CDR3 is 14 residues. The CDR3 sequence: CASSDRAADSPLHF. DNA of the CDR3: TGTGCCAGCAGCGACAGGGCGGCGGATTCACCCCTCCACTTT.

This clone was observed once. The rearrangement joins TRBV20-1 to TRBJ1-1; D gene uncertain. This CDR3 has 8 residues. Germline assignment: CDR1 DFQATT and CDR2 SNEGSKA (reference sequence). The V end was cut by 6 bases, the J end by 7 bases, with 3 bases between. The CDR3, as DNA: TGCAGTGCCAATGAAGCTTTCTTT. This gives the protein CSANEAFF.

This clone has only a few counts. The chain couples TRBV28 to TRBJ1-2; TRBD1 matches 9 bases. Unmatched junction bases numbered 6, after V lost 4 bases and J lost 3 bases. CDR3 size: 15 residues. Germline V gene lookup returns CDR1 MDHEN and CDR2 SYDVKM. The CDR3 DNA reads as TGTGCCAGCAGTTATAGAGACAGGGGGTACTATGGCTACACCTTC. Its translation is CASSYRDRGYYGYTF.

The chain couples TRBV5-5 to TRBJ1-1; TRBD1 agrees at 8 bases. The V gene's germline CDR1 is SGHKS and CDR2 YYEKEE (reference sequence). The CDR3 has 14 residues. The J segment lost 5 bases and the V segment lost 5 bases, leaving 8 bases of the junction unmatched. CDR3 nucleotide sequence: TGTGCCAGCAGTAGGATCCAGGGGGCAACTGAAGCTTTCTTT. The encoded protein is CASSRIQGATEAFF.

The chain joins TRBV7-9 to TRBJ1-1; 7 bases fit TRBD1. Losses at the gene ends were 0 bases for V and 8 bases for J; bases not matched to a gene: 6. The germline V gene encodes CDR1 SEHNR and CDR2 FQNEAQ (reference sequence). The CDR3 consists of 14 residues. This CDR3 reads CASSLATGPGEAFF. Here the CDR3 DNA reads TGTGCCAGCAGCTTAGCGACAGGGCCGGGGGAAGCTTTCTTT.

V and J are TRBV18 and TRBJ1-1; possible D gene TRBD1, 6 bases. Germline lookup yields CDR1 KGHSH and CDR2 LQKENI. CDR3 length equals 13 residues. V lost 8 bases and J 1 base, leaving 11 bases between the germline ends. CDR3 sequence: CASTSTGNTEAFF. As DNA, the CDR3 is TGTGCCAGCACATCGACAGGGAACACTGAAGCTTTCTTT. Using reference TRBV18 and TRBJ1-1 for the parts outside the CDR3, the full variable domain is NAGVMQNPRHLVRRRGQEARLRCSPMKGHSHVYWYRQLPEEGLKFMVYLQKENIIDESGMPKERFSAEFPKEGPSILRIQQVVRGDSAAYFCASTSTGNTEAFFGQGTRLTVV.

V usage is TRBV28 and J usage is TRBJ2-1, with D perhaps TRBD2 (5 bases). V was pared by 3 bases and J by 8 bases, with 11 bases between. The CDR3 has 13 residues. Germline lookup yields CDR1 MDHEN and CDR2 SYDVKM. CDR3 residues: CASSFRLADEQFF. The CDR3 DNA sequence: TGTGCCAGCAGTTTTCGGCTAGCCGATGAGCAGTTCTTC. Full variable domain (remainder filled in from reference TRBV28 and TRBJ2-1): DVKVTQSSRYLVKRTGEKVFLECVQDMDHENMFWYRQDPGLGLRLIYFSYDVKMKEKGDIPEGYSVSREKKERFSLILESASTNQTSMYLCASSFRLADEQFFGPGTRLTVL.